This TCR beta chain derives from a study of cytomegalovirus exposure and HLA in healthy donors. The PCR made use of 60 Vbeta and 13 Jbeta primers. Some clones are missing from TCRdb's copy, which holds only in-frame ones; the method was immunoSEQ multiplex PCR. The sample yields fewer than 150,000 clones, about 66% seen once. The CDR3 loop spans 14 amino acids. V was trimmed by 2 bases and J by 4 bases, leaving 11 bases between them. Germline assignment: CDR1 MDHEN and CDR2 SYDVKM. The origin of this receptor is a human donor in good health. The V call is TRBV28, the J call TRBJ1-2, with a tentative D call TRBD1 (5 bases). The specimen was PBMCs. DNA for the CDR3: TGTGCCAGCAGTTTAGATCAGGGAAGCTATGGCTACACCTTC. This encodes CASSLDQGSYGYTF.